These 2 T cell receptor beta chains were all obtained from the same sample, sequenced in a study of a mutant IDH1 vaccine in newly diagnosed glioma. As for time point: week 11, during vaccination. Vaccination comprised doses that each held 300 ug of mutant IDH1 20-mer peptide, plus topical imiquimod. Clones were sequenced by immunoSEQ multiplex PCR, and TCRdb holds only the in-frame ones, with some missing. The sample has approximately 110,000 clones, 90% seen once. Antigens of these TCRs are unknown. The sequenced sample was PBMCs, obtained from a glioma patient whose treatment included an IDH1 peptide vaccine. These receptors all stem from a woman aged 45-59 years with glioma.

The CDR3 loop is CASSEELTNTEAFF. For the CDR3, the DNA is TGTGCCAGCAGTGAGGAGCTGACGAACACTGAAGCTTTCTTT. This sequence joins TRBV6-1 and TRBJ1-1; D remains unclear. The CDR3 consists of 14 residues. Per germline, CDR1 MNHNS and CDR2 SASEGT. V lost 3 bases and J lost 1, with 9 bases in between.

The chain combines TRBV18 with TRBJ1-1, with D possibly TRBD1 on 5 matching bases. Germline-derived CDR1 and CDR2 are KGHSH and LQKENI. The CDR3 contains 15 residues. Trimming removed 2 bases from V and 3 bases from J, with 13 bases in between. The CDR3 reads CASSPGGGGHTEAFF. Written as DNA, the CDR3 is TGTGCCAGCTCACCAGGGGGTGGAGGGCACACTGAAGCTTTCTTT.